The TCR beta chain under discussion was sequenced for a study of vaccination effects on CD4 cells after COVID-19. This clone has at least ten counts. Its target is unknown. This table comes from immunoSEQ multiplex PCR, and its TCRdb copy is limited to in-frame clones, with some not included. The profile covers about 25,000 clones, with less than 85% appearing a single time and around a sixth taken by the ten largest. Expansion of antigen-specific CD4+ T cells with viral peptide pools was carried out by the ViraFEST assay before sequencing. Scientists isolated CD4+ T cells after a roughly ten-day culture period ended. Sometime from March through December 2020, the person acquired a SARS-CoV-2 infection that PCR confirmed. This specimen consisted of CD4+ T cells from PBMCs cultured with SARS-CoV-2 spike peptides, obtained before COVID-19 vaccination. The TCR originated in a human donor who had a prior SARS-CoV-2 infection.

Here the CDR3 DNA reads TGTGCCTGGAGTTGGTTAGCGGGAGACGAGCAGTACTTC. Residues: CAWSWLAGDEQYF. The genes are TRBV30 and TRBJ2-7; 9 bases are a match to TRBD2. Germline lookup yields CDR1 GTSNPN and CDR2 SVGIG (reference sequence). V dropped 2 bases and J dropped 5; count of bases not matched to a gene: 4. The CDR3 covers 13 residues.